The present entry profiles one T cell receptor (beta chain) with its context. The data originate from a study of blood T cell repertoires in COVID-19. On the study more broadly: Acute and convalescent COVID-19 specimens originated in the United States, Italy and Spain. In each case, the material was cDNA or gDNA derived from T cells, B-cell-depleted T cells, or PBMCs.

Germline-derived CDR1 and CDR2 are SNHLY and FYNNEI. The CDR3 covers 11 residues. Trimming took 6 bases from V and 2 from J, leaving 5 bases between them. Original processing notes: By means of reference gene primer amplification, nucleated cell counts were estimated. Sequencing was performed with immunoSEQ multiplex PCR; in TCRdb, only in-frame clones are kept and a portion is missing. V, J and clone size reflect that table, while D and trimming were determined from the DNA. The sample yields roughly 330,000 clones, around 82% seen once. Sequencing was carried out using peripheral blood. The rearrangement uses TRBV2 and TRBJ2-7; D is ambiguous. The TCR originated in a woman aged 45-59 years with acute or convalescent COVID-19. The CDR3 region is CASRFTYEQYF. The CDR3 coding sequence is TGTGCCAGCAGGTTTACCTACGAGCAGTACTTC.